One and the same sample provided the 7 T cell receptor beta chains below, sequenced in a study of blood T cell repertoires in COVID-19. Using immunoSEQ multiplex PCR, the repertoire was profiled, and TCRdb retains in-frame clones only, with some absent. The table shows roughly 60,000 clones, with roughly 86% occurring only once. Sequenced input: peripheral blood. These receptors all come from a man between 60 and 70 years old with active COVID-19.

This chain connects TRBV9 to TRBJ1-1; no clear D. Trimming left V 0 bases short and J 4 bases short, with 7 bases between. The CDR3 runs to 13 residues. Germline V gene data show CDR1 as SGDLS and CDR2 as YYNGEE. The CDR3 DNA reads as TGTGCCAGCAGCGTAGACGTGGCCACTGAAGCTTTCTTT. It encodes CASSVDVATEAFF.

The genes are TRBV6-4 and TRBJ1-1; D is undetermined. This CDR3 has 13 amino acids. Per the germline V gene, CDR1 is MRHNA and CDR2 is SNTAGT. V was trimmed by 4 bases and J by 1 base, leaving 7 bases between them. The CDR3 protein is CASSVEENTEAFF. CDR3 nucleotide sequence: TGTGCCAGCAGTGTAGAGGAGAACACTGAAGCTTTCTTT.

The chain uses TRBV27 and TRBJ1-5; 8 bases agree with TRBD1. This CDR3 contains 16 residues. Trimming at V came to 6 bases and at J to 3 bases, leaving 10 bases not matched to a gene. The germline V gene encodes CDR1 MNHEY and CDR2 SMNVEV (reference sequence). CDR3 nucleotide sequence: TGTGCCAGCAGCCCCTTAGACAGGGGCTCCAATCAGCCCCAGCATTTT. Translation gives CASSPLDRGSNQPQHF.

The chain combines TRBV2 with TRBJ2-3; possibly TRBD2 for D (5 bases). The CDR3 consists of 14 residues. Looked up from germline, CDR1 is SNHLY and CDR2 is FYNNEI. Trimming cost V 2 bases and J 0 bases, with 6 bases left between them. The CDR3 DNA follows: TGTGCCAGCAGTGAAAAGCGGAGCACAGATACGCAGTATTTT. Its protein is CASSEKRSTDTQYF.

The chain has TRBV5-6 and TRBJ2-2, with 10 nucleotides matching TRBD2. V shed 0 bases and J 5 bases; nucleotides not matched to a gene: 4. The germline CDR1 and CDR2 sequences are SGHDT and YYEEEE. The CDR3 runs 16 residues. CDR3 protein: CASSLGSGRFTGELFF. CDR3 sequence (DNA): TGTGCCAGCAGCTTGGGTAGCGGGAGGTTTACCGGGGAGCTGTTTTTT.

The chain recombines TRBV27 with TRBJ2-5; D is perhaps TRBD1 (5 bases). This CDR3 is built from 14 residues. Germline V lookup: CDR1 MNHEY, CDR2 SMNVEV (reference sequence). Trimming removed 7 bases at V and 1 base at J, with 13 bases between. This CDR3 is CASTPDRFQETQYF. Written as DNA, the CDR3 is TGTGCCAGCACCCCAGACAGATTCCAAGAGACCCAGTACTTC.

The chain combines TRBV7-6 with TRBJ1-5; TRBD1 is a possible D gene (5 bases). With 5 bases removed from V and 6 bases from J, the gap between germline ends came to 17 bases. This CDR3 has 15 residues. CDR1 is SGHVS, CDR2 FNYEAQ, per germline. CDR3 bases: TGTGCCAGCAGCCTCGGGGGGGGGATGACTCAGCCCCAGCATTTT. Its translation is CASSLGGGMTQPQHF.